This entry describes one TCR beta chain. Its specificity is unknown. The CDR3 is 16 residues long. Unmatched junction bases numbered 19, after V lost 8 bases and J lost 7 bases. Germline CDR1 is LNHDA and CDR2 is SQIVND (reference sequence). Primers: 60 Vbeta forward and 13 Jbeta reverse. Sequencing used immunoSEQ multiplex PCR; TCRdb keeps in-frame clones, though not all of them. The profile shows more than 95,000 clones, about 80% of them singletons. This entry belongs to a study of cytomegalovirus exposure and HLA in healthy donors. Study observations and caveats: Presence/absence results assume similar sequencing depth per donor, which may not hold.

The receptor was derived from a man aged 30-40 years in good health and CMV-seronegative. The chain joins TRBV19 to TRBJ1-2; 7 nucleotides line up with TRBD1. Sequenced material: PBMCs. Here the CDR3 reads CASFPGQRGQEGGYTF. The CDR3 DNA sequence: TGTGCCAGTTTTCCGGGACAGCGAGGCCAAGAGGGTGGCTACACCTTC.